This T cell receptor beta chain emerged from a study of cytomegalovirus exposure and HLA in healthy donors. The trim removed 5 bases at V and 7 bases at J, leaving 5 bases unmatched. This CDR3 region has 13 residues. The germline gives CDR1 SGHTA, CDR2 FQGNSA. PCR used 60 Vbeta primers and 13 Jbeta primers. Generated by immunoSEQ multiplex PCR, the TCRdb table keeps only in-frame clones and is missing some. The sample lists roughly 49,000 clones, roughly 80% occurring once. The sample taken for sequencing was PBMCs. The chain couples TRBV7-2 to TRBJ1-5; 7 bases are a match to TRBD1. The TCR sequence derives from a woman in her thirties or forties in good health and CMV-seropositive. DNA of the CDR3: TGTGCCAGCAGCATCGACAGGGTCCAGCCCCAGCATTTT. This codes for CASSIDRVQPQHF.